This T cell receptor (beta chain) was identified in a study of monozygotic twins with inflammatory bowel disease. Study conclusions and caveats: Twin pairs that were concordant did not differ from discordant pairs in repertoire similarity, possibly from limited power. IBD-affected twins scored below their healthy co-twins in TCRbeta diversity (inverse Simpson).

From its re-call of the 5' RACE reads, TCRdb lists each CDR3 protein once, without DNA. With about 300,000 distinct CDR3 sequences in the sample, the ten largest clones hold over 5.5%. Of note for this clonotype: Its antigen remains unknown.

Germline values: CDR1 MNHNS, CDR2 SASEGT. The CDR3 is 18 residues long. This chain links TRBV6-1 with TRBJ2-7; the D call from TCRdb, TRBD1, cannot be confirmed without DNA. The sample was blood. The receptor was derived from a human donor with ulcerative colitis or Crohn's disease, or a healthy co-twin of an affected twin (not recorded which). CDR3 protein: CASSPRDRFEKSIDEQYF.